This T cell receptor (beta chain) was identified in a study of cytomegalovirus exposure and HLA in healthy donors. Note on this clone: What it recognizes is unknown.

Repertoires were generated with immunoSEQ multiplex PCR, while TCRdb's copy carries only in-frame clones and drops some. The sample has tens of thousands of clones, approximately 90% seen once; the top ten hold around 1.5%. Study results and caveats: Cytomegalovirus status was reportedly diagnosed by the classifier with high sensitivity and specificity. Most observed TCR sequences were rare, whereas some public TCRs were detected in many donors.

This sequence was found in a woman aged 18-29 years in good health and CMV-seronegative. The source material was PBMCs.

The CDR3 bases are TGTGCCAGCAGCTTAGTAGCCCTTCATAACACTGAAGCTTTCTTT. It translates to CASSLVALHNTEAFF. This chain uses TRBV7-2 with TRBJ1-1; D unclear. CDR1 is SGHTA and CDR2 is FQGNSA in the germline V gene. The ends were cut back, 1 base at V and 2 bases at J, with 11 bases in the middle. This CDR3 is 15 amino acids long.